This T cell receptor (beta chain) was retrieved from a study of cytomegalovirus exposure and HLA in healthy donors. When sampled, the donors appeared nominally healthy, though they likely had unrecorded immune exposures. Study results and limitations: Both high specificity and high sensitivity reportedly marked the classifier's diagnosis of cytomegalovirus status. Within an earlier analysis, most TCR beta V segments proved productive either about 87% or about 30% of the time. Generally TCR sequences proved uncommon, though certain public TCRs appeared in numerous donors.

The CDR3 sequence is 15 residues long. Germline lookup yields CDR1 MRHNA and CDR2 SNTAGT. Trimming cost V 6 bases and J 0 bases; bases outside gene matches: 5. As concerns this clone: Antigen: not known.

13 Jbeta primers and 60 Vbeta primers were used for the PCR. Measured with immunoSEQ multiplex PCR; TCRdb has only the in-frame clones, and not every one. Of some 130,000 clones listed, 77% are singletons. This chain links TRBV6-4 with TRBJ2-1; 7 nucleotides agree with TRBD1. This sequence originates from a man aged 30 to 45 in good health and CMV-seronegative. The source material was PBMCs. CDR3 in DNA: TGTGCCAGCAGGGCGACAGGGAGCTCCTACAATGAGCAGTTCTTC. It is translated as CASRATGSSYNEQFF.